The 27 T cell receptor beta chains below all came from one sample that was sequenced in a study of shared clonotypes between healthy human individuals. The table came from immunoSEQ multiplex PCR; TCRdb's copy has only in-frame clones and leaves some out. The sample carries millions of clones, more than 80% recorded once. The sequencing sample was made of naive CD4+ T cells from PBMCs. Subset of the sample: CD45RA+ positively selected. These receptors were taken from a man aged 18-30 years in good health. Some clones in this sample may be carry-over from other donors' samples.

The chain links TRBV5-1 to TRBJ2-4; D is uncertain. The germline CDR1 and CDR2 sequences are SGHRS and YFSETQ. The CDR3 has 14 amino acids. The V and J ends lost 0 bases and 2 bases respectively, with 6 bases between them. In DNA, the CDR3 is TGCGCCAGCAGCTTGGGGGGTACCAAAAACATTCAGTACTTC. It is translated as CASSLGGTKNIQYF.

The J gene is TRBJ2-2, the V gene TRBV5-4, with no clear D. CDR1 SGHNT and CDR2 YYREEE come from the germline V gene (reference sequence). The V gene lost 4 bases and the J gene lost 1 base, with 11 bases spanning the gap. This CDR3 contains 15 residues. The CDR3 DNA follows: TGTGCCAGCAGCATAGCTGATGGGAACACCGGGGAGCTGTTTTTT. It codes for CASSIADGNTGELFF. The full variable domain, rest sourced from reference TRBV5-4 and TRBJ2-2, is ETGVTQSPTHLIKTRGQQVTLRCSSQSGHNTVSWYQQALGQGPQFIFQYYREEENGRGNFPPRFSGLQFPNYSSELNVNALELDDSALYLCASSIADGNTGELFFGEGSRLTVL.

The J gene is TRBJ2-2, the V gene TRBV11-2; D unresolved. CDR3 length equals 16 residues. Trimming took 6 bases from V and 4 from J, leaving 18 bases between them. Germline V gene data show CDR1 as SGHAT and CDR2 as FQNNGV. CDR3 nucleotides: TGTGCCAGCAGACCCGGGTCCTCAAAAGCCACCGGGGAGCTGTTTTTT. This gives the protein CASRPGSSKATGELFF. Variable domain in full (rest from reference TRBV11-2 and TRBJ2-2): EAGVAQSPRYKIIEKRQSVAFWCNPISGHATLYWYQQILGQGPKLLIQFQNNGVVDDSQLPKDRFSAERLKGVDSTLKIQPAKLEDSAVYLCASRPGSSKATGELFFGEGSRLTVL.

The chain combines TRBV27 with TRBJ1-2, with D uncertain. V was clipped by 2 bases and J by 5 bases, with 12 bases between them. There are 14 residues in the CDR3. The germline V gene encodes CDR1 MNHEY and CDR2 SMNVEV (reference sequence). The CDR3 sequence: CASSLGVGLYGYTF. The CDR3 nucleotides are TGTGCCAGCAGTTTAGGGGTAGGACTTTATGGCTACACCTTC.

A remark on this clone: Other DNA sequences in the sample encode the same CDR3. This chain joins TRBV28 and TRBJ1-4; D remains unclear. V lost 3 bases, J lost 4 bases, and 6 bases lay in between. The germline CDR1 and CDR2 sequences are MDHEN and SYDVKM. The CDR3 spans 13 residues. The CDR3 region is CASSLDGNEKLFF. In DNA form, the CDR3 reads TGTGCCAGCAGTTTGGATGGTAATGAAAAACTGTTTTTT.

This clone was observed once. V gene TRBV7-9 combines with J gene TRBJ2-1; 8 bases agree with TRBD1. The CDR3 is 14 residues long. CDR1 and CDR2 from the germline V gene are SEHNR and FQNEAQ (reference sequence). Trimming removed 6 bases from V and 14 bases from J; junction bases left unmatched: 15. CDR3 DNA sequence: TGTGCCAGCAGTAGCAGGGGGCGCACGACGATGGAGTTCTTC. Its protein product is CASSSRGRTTMEFF. Filled out from reference TRBV7-9 and TRBJ2-1, the complete variable domain reads DTGVSQNPRHKITKRGQNVTFRCDPISEHNRLYWYRQTLGQGPEFLTYFQNEAQLEKSRLLSDRFSAERPKGSFSTLEIQRTEQGDSAMYLCASSSRGRTTMEFFGPGTRLTVL.

CDR3 DNA sequence: TGTGCCAGCAGCGCCCACGGGGTAGCAGCGAACACCGGGGAGCTGTTTTTT. It codes for CASSAHGVAANTGELFF. The V call is TRBV7-2, the J call TRBJ2-2, with D possibly matching TRBD2 (5 bases). Germline-derived CDR1 and CDR2 are SGHTA and FQGNSA. V dropped 5 bases and J dropped 0 bases, with 16 bases sitting between them. The CDR3 runs to 17 residues.

The J gene is TRBJ2-5, the V gene TRBV7-9; D may match TRBD1 or TRBD2 (5 bases each). The V end was cut by 4 bases, the J end by 5 bases, with 14 bases between. CDR3 length equals 14 residues. Germline V lookup: CDR1 SEHNR, CDR2 FQNEAQ (reference sequence). The CDR3 coding sequence is TGTGCCAGCAGCTACGGTGGGGGAAGGGAGACCCAGTACTTC. Translation gives CASSYGGGRETQYF.

With respect to this clone: This sample includes further DNA sequences coding for the same CDR3. This sequence joins TRBV6-6 and TRBJ1-1; no firm D call. V lost 4 bases and J 1 base, leaving 7 bases between the germline ends. In germline, CDR1 is MNHNY, CDR2 SVGAGI (reference sequence). The CDR3 extends over 13 amino acids. CDR3 in amino acids: CASSSRGNTEAFF. The CDR3 DNA reads as TGTGCCAGCAGTTCGCGAGGGAACACTGAAGCTTTCTTT.

This rearrangement joins TRBV7-3 to TRBJ1-1; a possible D gene is TRBD1 (5 bases). Germline V gene sequence: CDR1 SGHTA, CDR2 FQGTGA. The CDR3 runs 12 residues. Trimming shortened V by 6 bases and J by 3 bases, and 8 bases separated the two germline ends. CDR3 region: CASRSGHTEAFF. CDR3 in DNA: TGTGCCAGCAGGTCAGGGCACACTGAAGCTTTCTTT.

The chain links TRBV30 to TRBJ1-6; D is unclear. The CDR3 contains 15 residues. Trimming stripped 2 bases from V and 6 bases from J, with 14 bases between. The germline CDR1 and CDR2 sequences are GTSNPN and SVGIG (reference sequence). In nucleotides, the CDR3 is TGTGCCTGGAGTCCCCTCTCAGGAGGTAATTCACCCCTCCACTTT. Its translation is CAWSPLSGGNSPLHF.

The chain joins TRBV28 to TRBJ1-2; D is unclear. V gave up 7 bases and J gave up 3 bases, with 18 bases separating them. The CDR3 length is 15 residues. The germline V gene has CDR1 MDHEN and CDR2 SYDVKM. For the CDR3, the DNA is TGTGCCAGCAAGGGCTTGGGTGTGGGTGACTATGGCTACACCTTC. This translates into CASKGLGVGDYGYTF.

This clone appeared once. The V call is TRBV29-1, the J call TRBJ1-1; tentatively, D is TRBD1 (6 bases). Between the trimmed V and J ends, which lost 7 bases and 11 bases, there was a span of 20 bases. Germline V lookup: CDR1 SQVTM, CDR2 ANQGSEA. The length of the CDR3 is 12 residues. CDR3 nucleotides: TGCAGCGCCAACGGCCCTAACCAGGGGGCTTTCTTT. Its translation is CSANGPNQGAFF.

CDR3 region: CASSEGGGGGEQFF. The CDR3 DNA sequence: TGTGCCAGCAGTGAAGGGGGAGGGGGGGGTGAGCAGTTCTTC. This sequence joins TRBV25-1 and TRBJ2-1; weak D call: TRBD2 (7 bases). Germline CDR1 reads MGHDK; CDR2 reads SYGVNS. The CDR3 runs 14 residues. V lost 2 bases and J 9 bases, leaving 14 bases between the germline ends. Full variable domain (outside the CDR3, taken from reference TRBV25-1 and TRBJ2-1): EADIYQTPRYLVIGTGKKITLECSQTMGHDKMYWYQQDPGMELHLIHYSYGVNSTEKGDLSSESTVSRIRTEHFPLTLESARPSHTSQYLCASSEGGGGGEQFFGPGTRLTVL.

V gene TRBV5-1 combines with J gene TRBJ1-2; D uncertain. This CDR3 is built from 13 residues. V was clipped by 4 bases and J by 4 bases, with 11 bases between them. Germline CDR1 reads SGHRS; CDR2 reads YFSETQ. The CDR3: CASSPVRPYGYTF. DNA of the CDR3: TGCGCCAGCAGCCCGGTCAGACCCTATGGCTACACCTTC.

The V gene is TRBV5-5, the J gene TRBJ2-5, with D possibly being TRBD1 or TRBD2 (5 bases each). The V end lost 1 base, the J end lost 14 bases, and 18 bases lay between the germline ends. Germline CDR1 and CDR2: SGHKS and YYEKEE (reference sequence). This CDR3 has 13 residues. In DNA form, the CDR3 reads TGTGCCAGCAGCTTGTGGGGGATTGAGGGCCCCTACTTC. It codes for CASSLWGIEGPYF.

This sequence joins TRBV7-2 and TRBJ2-3; the D gene is possibly TRBD2 (5 bases). From germline, CDR1 is SGHTA and CDR2 FQGNSA. Trimming removed 3 bases at V and 5 bases at J, with 15 bases between. The CDR3 spans 15 residues. CDR3: CASSFRGRLVDTQYF. In nucleotides, the CDR3 is TGTGCCAGCAGCTTCCGTGGGAGACTTGTAGATACGCAGTATTTT.

The rearrangement links TRBV5-6 to TRBJ2-7, with 7 nucleotides matching TRBD1. J lost 9 bases, V lost 4 bases, and 25 bases had no gene match. CDR1 is SGHDT, CDR2 YYEEEE, per germline. The CDR3 spans 18 residues. CDR3 sequence: CASSHVRDSDGRSLRQYF. The CDR3 DNA sequence: TGTGCCAGCAGCCACGTTCGGGACAGCGATGGGCGGTCCCTGAGGCAGTACTTC. Supplemented by reference TRBV5-6 and TRBJ2-7, the full variable domain reads DAGVTQSPTHLIKTRGQQVTLRCSPKSGHDTVSWYQQALGQGPQFIFQYYEEEERQRGNFPDRFSGHQFPNYSSELNVNALLLGDSALYLCASSHVRDSDGRSLRQYFGPGTRLTVT.

V gene TRBV4-1 combines with J gene TRBJ1-2; weak D call: TRBD1 (5 bases). The CDR3 contains 14 residues. Germline V gene sequence: CDR1 MGHRA, CDR2 YSYEKL. V gave up 0 bases and J gave up 7 bases, with 12 bases separating them. CDR3 sequence (DNA): TGCGCCAGCAGCCAAGATCCCTGGGGGTCTGGCTACACCTTC. It specifies CASSQDPWGSGYTF.

Regarding this clone: Distinct nucleotide sequences in the sample also encode this CDR3. The chain is built from TRBV5-4 and TRBJ2-7; the D call may be TRBD1 or TRBD2 (5 bases each). The V gene lost 0 bases and the J gene lost 2 bases, with 9 bases spanning the gap. CDR3 length: 14 amino acids. Germline V gene sequence: CDR1 SGHNT, CDR2 YYREEE (reference sequence). The CDR3 reads CASSLDPGPYEQYF. Written as DNA, the CDR3 is TGTGCCAGCAGCTTGGACCCGGGACCCTACGAGCAGTACTTC.

The chain uses TRBV4-3 and TRBJ2-3, with TRBD2 identical over 7 bases. Trimming took 0 bases from V and 4 from J; bases not matched to a gene: 4. The CDR3 loop spans 15 amino acids. Germline assignment: CDR1 LGHNA and CDR2 YSLEER. CDR3 region: CASSQDAGAADTQYF. CDR3 nucleotides: TGCGCCAGCAGCCAAGACGCGGGAGCTGCAGATACGCAGTATTTT.

V and J are TRBV9 and TRBJ1-5, with 9 bases that match TRBD1. This CDR3 contains 16 residues. V dropped 4 bases and J dropped 2; count of bases not matched to a gene: 7. CDR1 and CDR2 (germline): SGDLS, YYNGEE. In nucleotides, the CDR3 is TGTGCCAGCAGCAAAGGGACAGGGTCGGGCAATCAGCCCCAGCATTTT. This encodes CASSKGTGSGNQPQHF.

V is TRBV7-7 and J is TRBJ2-2, with 8 bases matching TRBD1. The CDR3 loop spans 15 amino acids. CDR1 is SSHAT and CDR2 is FNYEAQ in the germline V gene (reference sequence). Unmatched junction bases numbered 7, after V lost 5 bases and J lost 5 bases. The CDR3 loop is CASSGSGGYTGELFF. The CDR3 DNA follows: TGTGCCAGCAGCGGATCAGGGGGCTATACCGGGGAGCTGTTTTTT.

There are a few counts of this clone. The chain combines TRBV29-1 with TRBJ2-1, with D possibly being TRBD1 (6 bases). The CDR3 has 15 amino acids. Germline loops: CDR1 SQVTM, CDR2 ANQGSEA. V gave up 6 bases and J gave up 1 base, with 16 bases separating them. CDR3: CSVKPTGSSYNEQFF. For the CDR3, the DNA is TGCAGCGTCAAGCCCACAGGGTCGTCCTACAATGAGCAGTTCTTC.

This chain connects TRBV5-6 to TRBJ2-1; the D call may be TRBD1 or TRBD2 (5 bases each). Trimming took 1 base from V and 3 from J, leaving 14 bases between them. The CDR3 has 16 residues. CDR1 is SGHDT and CDR2 is YYEEEE in the germline V gene. CDR3 region: CASSLFGADNYNEQFF. The CDR3 nucleotides read TGTGCCAGCAGCTTGTTCGGGGCAGATAACTACAATGAGCAGTTCTTC.

The chain couples TRBV29-1 to TRBJ2-5; no definite D call. The germline V gene has CDR1 SQVTM and CDR2 ANQGSEA. V gave up 6 bases and J gave up 2 bases, with 16 bases separating them. The CDR3 has 14 residues. CDR3 residues: CSVDLPVSQETQYF. The DNA of the CDR3 is TGCAGCGTCGACCTCCCCGTCAGTCAAGAGACCCAGTACTTC.

This clone was recorded once. The V call is TRBV7-2, the J call TRBJ2-7; the D gene is possibly TRBD2 (6 bases). CDR3 length equals 15 residues. The germline CDR1 and CDR2 sequences are SGHTA and FQGNSA. Trimming took 0 bases from V and 2 from J, leaving 11 bases between them. In nucleotides, the CDR3 is TGTGCCAGCAGCTTAGCGGGAGGAACCCCCTACGAGCAGTACTTC. Protein sequence: CASSLAGGTPYEQYF.